Presented here are 28 T cell receptor beta chains from one specimen sequenced in a study of CD8 T cells in ankylosing spondylitis. Study-level points and caveats: The study identified a TCR beta motif of fewer than 10 highly homologous variants that appeared characteristic of ankylosing spondylitis blood.

TCRdb used MiXCR to reprocess the 5' RACE reads, holding one entry per CDR3 protein. Among more than 600,000 distinct CDR3 sequences, 19% were seen once, and the ten largest hold 15% to 20%. Antigens of these TCRs are unknown. The sequencing sample was made of blood, either unsorted or a sorted T cell fraction (not recorded which). The source is a male donor with ankylosing spondylitis.

This clonotype was found a few times. The J gene is TRBJ2-1, the V gene TRBV12-3 or TRBV12-4; D uncertain. CDR3 length: 14 residues. Trimming removed 3 bases from V and 1 base from J, with 7 bases in between. The CDR3 DNA is TGTGCCAGCAGTTTGGCCAGATCCTACAATGAGCAGTTCTTC. This encodes CASSLARSYNEQFF.

This clonotype has more than one count but fewer than ten. The chain recombines TRBV6-5 with TRBJ2-2, with D possibly being TRBD2 (6 bases). The CDR3 is made up of 18 amino acids. Per the germline V gene, CDR1 is MNHEY and CDR2 is SVGAGI. V was pared by 2 bases and J by 6 bases, with 22 bases between. DNA of the CDR3: TGTGCCAGCAGTTACGTTGATCCGGGAGTCTCTAGGGCCGGGGAGCTGTTTTTT. As protein: CASSYVDPGVSRAGELFF.

This clonotype was seen more than once but under ten times. The genes are TRBV14 and TRBJ2-3; D uncertain. V lost 4 bases, J lost 8 bases, and 13 bases lay in between. CDR1 is SGHDN, CDR2 FVKESK, per germline. CDR3 length: 13 amino acids. DNA for the CDR3: TGTGCCAGCAGCCCCCTTGTGCTTGGTACGCAGTATTTT. It is translated as CASSPLVLGTQYF. The full variable domain, completed using reference TRBV14 and TRBJ2-3, is EAGVTQFPSHSVIEKGQTVTLRCDPISGHDNLYWYRRVMGKEIKFLLHFVKESKQDESGMPNNRFLAERTGGTYSTLKVQPAELEDSGVYFCASSPLVLGTQYFGPGTRLTVL.

This sequence joins TRBV28 and TRBJ2-3, with TRBD1 matching over 7 bases. The V segment lost 7 bases and the J segment 8 bases; nucleotides outside the gene matches: 6. The V gene's germline CDR1 is MDHEN and CDR2 SYDVKM. This CDR3 is built from 12 residues. The CDR3 bases are TGTGCCAGCAACATGGGACAGCTTACGCAGTATTTT. It encodes CASNMGQLTQYF.

There are a few counts of this clonotype. The chain has TRBV10-3 and TRBJ2-3; 16 nucleotides match TRBD2. The V gene end was trimmed by 3 bases and the J gene end by 5 bases; junction bases not matched to a gene: 14. The CDR3 loop spans 20 amino acids. CDR1 ENHRY and CDR2 SYGVKD come from the germline V gene. CDR3 DNA sequence: TGTGCCATCAGTGATATCCTAATGGGGACTAGCGGGAGGGCCGTAGATACGCAGTATTTT. This gives the protein CAISDILMGTSGRAVDTQYF.

The chain combines TRBV7-9 with TRBJ2-2, with no clear D. This CDR3 is 12 amino acids long. V lost 4 bases and J 4 bases, leaving 4 bases between the germline ends. In germline, CDR1 is SEHNR, CDR2 FQNEAQ (reference sequence). The CDR3 reads CASSSSTGELFF. The CDR3 nucleotides are TGTGCCAGCAGCTCAAGCACCGGGGAGCTGTTTTTT.

This clonotype was observed many times. V and J are TRBV6-6 and TRBJ2-7; D is undetermined. Germline-derived CDR1 and CDR2 are MNHNY and SVGAGI (reference sequence). Trimming stripped 7 bases from V and 4 bases from J, with 14 bases between. CDR3 size: 13 residues. The CDR3 reads CASTPTIQYEQYF. The CDR3 DNA follows: TGTGCCAGCACCCCTACGATACAGTACGAGCAGTACTTC.

The table lists this clonotype with a few counts. V is TRBV4-3 and J is TRBJ2-1, with TRBD2 as a possible D gene (5 bases). Germline V gene sequence: CDR1 LGHNA, CDR2 YSLEER. V gave up 2 bases and J gave up 10 bases, with 18 bases separating them. The CDR3 contains 15 residues. CDR3 in DNA: TGCGCCAGCAGCCAAAGATTGGGGTCTCCGGGAGAGCAGTTCTTC. Protein product: CASSQRLGSPGEQFF.

This clonotype was found many times. The chain uses TRBV2 and TRBJ2-5, with D uncertain. The V end was cut by 8 bases, the J end by 2 bases, with 15 bases between. This CDR3 is built from 14 residues. The germline CDR1 and CDR2 sequences are SNHLY and FYNNEI. This chain's CDR3 is CASSSRPLQETQYF. CDR3 sequence (DNA): TGTGCCAGCTCGAGTAGACCTCTTCAAGAGACCCAGTACTTC.

V is TRBV4-3 and J is TRBJ2-1, with 8 bases aligning to TRBD2. V was pared by 0 bases and J by 12 bases, with 10 bases of the junction left unmatched. Germline lookup yields CDR1 LGHNA and CDR2 YSLEER. This CDR3 contains 15 residues. The CDR3 bases are TGCGCCAGCAGCCAAGACGCTAGCGGGTCGGCTGGGCAGTTCTTC. Its protein is CASSQDASGSAGQFF.

This chain connects TRBV12-3 or TRBV12-4 to TRBJ2-1; tentative D call: TRBD2 (6 bases). Trimming took off 2 bases at V and 3 bases at J, with 17 bases between the two ends. The CDR3 is made up of 17 amino acids. CDR3 coding DNA: TGTGCCAGCAGTTTAACCCTCGGCGGGGCACACTACAATGAGCAGTTCTTC. It yields the protein CASSLTLGGAHYNEQFF.

This chain joins TRBV29-1 and TRBJ1-1, with a tentative D call TRBD1 (6 bases). Germline V gives CDR1 SQVTM, CDR2 ANQGSEA. V lost 6 bases and J lost 6, with 11 bases in between. This CDR3 comprises 11 residues. CDR3 nucleotides: TGCAGCGTCGCCAGGGGATCTGAAGCTTTCTTT. It encodes CSVARGSEAFF.

This clonotype was observed a handful of times. The chain links TRBV5-1 to TRBJ2-1; TRBD1 matches at 9 bases. This CDR3 has 16 residues. Losses at the gene ends were 4 bases for V and 2 bases for J; bases not matched to a gene: 7. Per the germline V gene, CDR1 is SGHRS and CDR2 is YFSETQ. This CDR3 is CASSVGQGITYNEQFF. In DNA form, the CDR3 reads TGCGCCAGCAGCGTGGGACAGGGTATCACCTACAATGAGCAGTTCTTC.

The rearrangement joins TRBV9 to TRBJ2-2; 8 nucleotides line up with TRBD1. With V trimmed by 1 base and J by 0 bases, 11 bases remained unmatched. The CDR3 loop spans 19 amino acids. CDR1 is SGDLS and CDR2 is YYNGEE in the germline V gene. The CDR3 reads CASSVSPLTTGANTGELFF. CDR3 DNA: TGTGCCAGCAGCGTAAGCCCGCTCACGACAGGGGCGAACACCGGGGAGCTGTTTTTT.

The chain employs TRBV3-1 and TRBJ2-5; 11 nucleotides agree with TRBD2. There are 16 residues in the CDR3. J gave up 2 bases and V 3 bases, and 5 bases lay outside the gene matches. Germline values: CDR1 LGHDT, CDR2 YNNKEL (reference sequence). The CDR3 DNA sequence: TGTGCCAGCAGCCATCCACTAGCGGGGGTGCAAGAGACCCAGTACTTC. Translating gives CASSHPLAGVQETQYF.

This clonotype was detected a few times. J is TRBJ2-1 and V is TRBV11-1, with TRBD2 matching 13 bases. V lost 3 bases to trimming and J lost 5 bases; unmatched junction nucleotides: 10. Germline assignment: CDR1 SGHAT and CDR2 FQDESV (reference sequence). CDR3 size: 18 residues. The CDR3 is CASSFRTSGGLEDNEQFF. In nucleotides, the CDR3 is TGTGCCAGCAGCTTTAGGACTAGCGGGGGCCTGGAGGACAATGAGCAGTTCTTC.

This chain connects TRBV7-2 to TRBJ2-2, with D unresolved. Between the trimmed V and J ends, which lost 0 bases and 3 bases, there was a span of 17 bases. CDR1 is SGHTA, CDR2 FQGNSA, per germline. CDR3 length: 18 amino acids. CDR3 region: CASSLAPLLGMDTGELFF. DNA for the CDR3: TGTGCCAGCAGCTTAGCCCCCCTCCTCGGAATGGACACCGGGGAGCTGTTTTTT. Supplemented by reference TRBV7-2 and TRBJ2-2, the full variable domain reads GAGVSQSPSNKVTEKGKDVELRCDPISGHTALYWYRQSLGQGLEFLIYFQGNSAPDKSGLPSDRFSAERTGGSVSTLTIQRTQQEDSAVYLCASSLAPLLGMDTGELFFGEGSRLTVL.

The rearrangement uses TRBV25-1 and TRBJ1-1; D gene ambiguous. Per germline, CDR1 MGHDK and CDR2 SYGVNS. This CDR3 has 15 residues. V gave up 2 bases and J gave up 5 bases, with 15 bases separating them. The CDR3 region is CASSERGGMGTEAFF. CDR3 nucleotide sequence: TGTGCCAGCAGTGAACGGGGTGGGATGGGTACTGAAGCTTTCTTT.

The V gene is TRBV27, the J gene TRBJ2-3, with a possible D match to TRBD2 (6 bases). In germline, CDR1 is MNHEY, CDR2 SMNVEV (reference sequence). The V end was cut by 5 bases, the J end by 1 base, with 13 bases between. The CDR3 runs 15 residues. The CDR3 reads CASSRFWGGTDTQYF. CDR3 sequence (DNA): TGTGCCAGCAGTCGGTTCTGGGGGGGCACAGATACGCAGTATTTT.

This clonotype was recorded a few times. The chain carries TRBV12-3 or TRBV12-4 and TRBJ1-1; D is unresolved. The CDR3 has 15 amino acids. Trimming left V 3 bases short and J 1 base short, with 12 bases between. The CDR3 region has the DNA TGTGCCAGCAGTTTTAGGCCCGGTGGGAACACTGAAGCTTTCTTT. It yields the protein CASSFRPGGNTEAFF.

V usage is TRBV20-1 and J usage is TRBJ1-6; 7 bases are shared with TRBD1. Trimming removed 6 bases from V and 7 bases from J; junction bases left unmatched: 12. Germline V gene sequence: CDR1 DFQATT, CDR2 SNEGSKA (reference sequence). The length of the CDR3 is 15 residues. CDR3: CSAVQGLGLNSPLHF. DNA for the CDR3: TGCAGTGCCGTACAGGGGCTCGGTTTAAATTCACCCCTCCACTTT.

This clonotype was counted between two and nine times. The V gene is TRBV5-1, the J gene TRBJ2-3; possible D gene TRBD2, 6 bases. Deletions cut 4 bases from V and 5 bases from J, with 14 bases between. Germline CDR1 and CDR2: SGHRS and YFSETQ. This CDR3 is built from 14 residues. The CDR3 bases are TGCGCCAGCAGCGATCCGGGAGTTCAAGATACGCAGTATTTT. Translation: CASSDPGVQDTQYF.

CDR3 in amino acids: CASSFIGQQETQYF. Written as DNA, the CDR3 is TGTGCCAGCAGTTTTATAGGACAGCAAGAGACCCAGTACTTC. The rearrangement uses TRBV12-3 or TRBV12-4 and TRBJ2-5, with D perhaps matching TRBD1 (6 bases). Trimming pared 3 bases from V and 2 bases from J, leaving 10 bases between. The CDR3 is 14 residues long.

The V call is TRBV30, the J call TRBJ1-5; D is unresolved. This CDR3 comprises 13 residues. The germline V and J ends were trimmed by 3 bases and 0 bases, with 6 bases remaining between them. Germline V gives CDR1 GTSNPN, CDR2 SVGIG (reference sequence). CDR3: CAWRSDSNQPQHF. Here the CDR3 DNA reads TGTGCCTGGAGAAGCGATAGCAATCAGCCCCAGCATTTT.

With respect to this clonotype: One end of the junction varies from germline; a read error may be responsible. V is TRBV4-2 and J is TRBJ2-1, with D possibly being TRBD1 (5 bases). Germline CDR1 reads LGHNA; CDR2 reads YNFKEQ. The CDR3 extends over 13 amino acids. The chain's CDR3 is CANSQLGANEQFF. CDR3 DNA sequence: TGTGCCAACAGCCAGCTTGGGGCCAATGAGCAGTTCTTC.

This clonotype was seen more than once but under ten times. The chain combines TRBV9 with TRBJ1-1, with D perhaps TRBD1 (5 bases). Germline V lookup: CDR1 SGDLS, CDR2 YYNGEE. The ends were cut back, 3 bases at V and 0 bases at J, with 6 bases in the middle. This CDR3 spans 13 amino acids. CDR3 amino acids: CASSATVNTEAFF. CDR3 in DNA: TGTGCCAGCAGCGCGACAGTGAACACTGAAGCTTTCTTT.

About this clonotype: This could be a read error, since a much larger clone is one nucleotide away. This chain connects TRBV2 to TRBJ2-1; perhaps D is TRBD1 or TRBD2 (5 bases each). Per germline, CDR1 SNHLY and CDR2 FYNNEI. This CDR3 region has 13 residues. V lost 6 bases, J lost 0 bases, and 6 bases lay in between. CDR3: CASRGDSYNEQFF. In nucleotides, the CDR3 is TGTGCCAGCAGGGGGGACTCCTACAATGAGCAGTTCTTC.

This clonotype showed up just a few times. J is TRBJ1-3 and V is TRBV7-2, with D possibly being TRBD1 (5 bases). Germline V gives CDR1 SGHTA, CDR2 FQGNSA. The V and J ends lost 0 bases and 0 bases respectively, with 9 bases between them. This CDR3 contains 16 residues. CDR3 nucleotides: TGTGCCAGCAGCTTAGCGACAGTATCCTCTGGAAACACCATATATTTT. This sequence encodes CASSLATVSSGNTIYF. Drawing the rest from reference TRBV7-2 and TRBJ1-3, the complete variable domain is GAGVSQSPSNKVTEKGKDVELRCDPISGHTALYWYRQSLGQGLEFLIYFQGNSAPDKSGLPSDRFSAERTGGSVSTLTIQRTQQEDSAVYLCASSLATVSSGNTIYFGEGSWLTVV.